These 26 T cell receptor beta chains originate from one sample sequenced in a study of blood T cell repertoires in COVID-19. TCRdb's table, derived via immunoSEQ multiplex PCR, lists solely in-frame clones and lacks some. The repertoire holds approximately 97,000 clones, with 90% as singletons. Sequenced input: peripheral blood. These receptors were obtained from a man aged 60 to 69 with acute or convalescent COVID-19.

The J gene is TRBJ1-2, the V gene TRBV5-1; 10 nucleotides agree with TRBD1. The J segment lost 1 base and the V segment lost 5 bases, leaving 8 bases of the junction unmatched. This CDR3 contains 16 residues. The germline V gene encodes CDR1 SGHRS and CDR2 YFSETQ. The DNA of the CDR3 is TGCGCCAGCAGTAACCGGGACAGGGGATTTAACTATGGCTACACCTTC. Protein: CASSNRDRGFNYGYTF.

This chain uses TRBV27 with TRBJ2-7; 7 nucleotides agree with TRBD1. J was trimmed by 2 bases and V by 4 bases; bases with no gene match: 5. Germline V gene sequence: CDR1 MNHEY, CDR2 SMNVEV (reference sequence). The CDR3 contains 14 residues. The CDR3 loop is CASSSRTGAYEQYV. Here the CDR3 DNA reads TGTGCCAGCAGTTCGCGGACAGGTGCCTACGAGCAGTACGTC.

The J gene is TRBJ1-5, the V gene TRBV5-1; D is undetermined. Trimming pared 4 bases from V and 1 base from J, leaving 12 bases between. Germline V gene data show CDR1 as SGHRS and CDR2 as YFSETQ. The CDR3 is 15 residues long. DNA for the CDR3: TGCGCCAGCAGCAGCACGGCGGGCAGCAATCAGCCCCAGCATTTT. This sequence encodes CASSSTAGSNQPQHF. Supplemented by reference TRBV5-1 and TRBJ1-5, the full variable domain reads KAGVTQTPRYLIKTRGQQVTLSCSPISGHRSVSWYQQTPGQGLQFLFEYFSETQRNKGNFPGRFSGRQFSNSRSEMNVSTLELGDSALYLCASSSTAGSNQPQHFGDGTRLSIL.

This chain joins TRBV5-1 and TRBJ2-5; TRBD2 aligns across 11 bases. The germline V gene encodes CDR1 SGHRS and CDR2 YFSETQ. V dropped 4 bases and J dropped 4; count of bases not matched to a gene: 9. The length of the CDR3 is 16 residues. The CDR3 sequence: CASSPGTSGPPETQYF. CDR3 in DNA: TGCGCCAGCAGCCCCGGGACTAGCGGTCCTCCAGAGACCCAGTACTTC.

The chain employs TRBV19 and TRBJ1-2; TRBD1 aligns across 11 bases. The CDR3 runs to 16 residues. CDR1 is LNHDA, CDR2 SQIVND, per germline (reference sequence). The V and J ends lost 5 bases and 4 bases, in that order; junction bases with no gene match: 9. CDR3 in DNA: TGTGCCAGTAGTCCCCGGACAGGGGGCCGCAGCTATGGCTACACCTTC. This codes for CASSPRTGGRSYGYTF.

This clone came up once. The V gene is TRBV14, the J gene TRBJ1-1; 8 nucleotides line up with TRBD1. V gave up 1 base and J gave up 5 bases; unmatched junction bases: 6. The CDR3 runs 15 residues. Germline values: CDR1 SGHDN, CDR2 FVKESK. This chain's CDR3 is CASSQGVRGRTEAFF. DNA for the CDR3: TGTGCCAGCAGCCAAGGAGTCAGGGGGCGTACTGAAGCTTTCTTT.

The chain carries TRBV30 and TRBJ1-2, with a weak D call TRBD1 (5 bases). The length of the CDR3 is 13 residues. V lost 2 bases to trimming and J lost 7 bases, with 14 bases between them. The V gene's germline CDR1 is GTSNPN and CDR2 SVGIG (reference sequence). As DNA, the CDR3 is TGTGCCTGGAGTCTGGATCGGGGGGGTGGCTACACCTTC. This codes for CAWSLDRGGGYTF.

This clone is a singleton in its sample. J is TRBJ1-5 and V is TRBV9; no reliable D call. CDR1 and CDR2 from the germline V gene are SGDLS and YYNGEE. Trimming removed 0 bases at V and 8 bases at J, with 9 bases between. This CDR3 is built from 13 residues. The CDR3 DNA reads as TGTGCCAGCAGCGTAGACGCGGCAGAGCCCCAGCATTTT. It yields the protein CASSVDAAEPQHF. The full variable domain, its missing parts supplied by reference TRBV9 and TRBJ1-5, is DSGVTQTPKHLITATGQRVTLRCSPRSGDLSVYWYQQSLDQGLQFLIQYYNGEERAKGNILERFSAQQFPDLHSELNLSSLELGDSALYFCASSVDAAEPQHFGDGTRLSIL.

This chain connects TRBV5-4 to TRBJ2-7; TRBD1 is a possible D gene (6 bases). This CDR3 spans 14 amino acids. V lost 4 bases, J lost 2 bases, and 13 bases lay in between. Germline CDR1 SGHNT, CDR2 YYREEE (reference sequence). CDR3 sequence reads: CASSRDGQTYEQYV. Written as DNA, the CDR3 is TGTGCCAGCAGCCGGGATGGACAGACCTACGAGCAGTACGTC.

The chain combines TRBV28 with TRBJ2-7, with a weak D call TRBD1 (5 bases). Germline CDR1 is MDHEN and CDR2 is SYDVKM. Between the trimmed V and J ends, which lost 4 bases and 5 bases, there was a span of 12 bases. The CDR3 runs to 13 residues. CDR3 region: CASSSHGAHEQYV. In nucleotides, the CDR3 is TGTGCCAGCAGTTCCCATGGGGCCCACGAGCAGTACGTC.

V is TRBV3-1 (or the pseudogene TRBV3-2) and J is TRBJ2-3; 16 bases agree with TRBD2. V lost 4 bases, J lost 5 bases, and 12 bases stayed unmatched. CDR1 and CDR2 from the germline V gene are LGHDT and YNNKEL (reference sequence). This CDR3 has 19 residues. The CDR3 region has the DNA TGTGCCAGCAGCCGGATGGGACTAGCGGGGGGGCCGGGTTTAGATACGCAGTATTTT. Residues: CASSRMGLAGGPGLDTQYF.

There are a few counts of this clone. The J gene is TRBJ1-3, the V gene TRBV7-8, with D possibly being TRBD1 (6 bases). Germline CDR1 and CDR2: SGHVS and FQNEAQ. V lost 6 bases and J lost 0, with 12 bases in between. The length of the CDR3 is 15 residues. CDR3 nucleotide sequence: TGTGCCAGCAGAAACACAGGGAGCTCTGGAAACACCATATATTTT. Its translation: CASRNTGSSGNTIYF.

This rearrangement joins TRBV7-9 to TRBJ2-7; D call uncertain. The germline V and J ends were trimmed by 8 bases and 2 bases, with 7 bases remaining between them. Germline V CDR1 and CDR2: SEHNR, FQNEAQ (reference sequence). The CDR3 length is 11 residues. The CDR3 here is CASARTYEQYV. In DNA form, the CDR3 reads TGTGCCAGCGCGAGAACCTACGAGCAGTACGTC.

The chain employs TRBV5-1 and TRBJ2-2; 8 positions agree with TRBD1. Germline trimming cut 0 bases from V and 5 bases from J; bases unmatched to any gene: 6. The CDR3 has 16 amino acids. Germline V CDR1 and CDR2: SGHRS, YFSETQ. CDR3 in amino acids: CASSLAGQDGTGELFF. Written as DNA, the CDR3 is TGCGCCAGCAGCTTGGCGGGACAGGATGGGACCGGGGAGCTGTTTTTT. Together with reference TRBV5-1 and TRBJ2-2, the CDR3 gives the full variable domain: KAGVTQTPRYLIKTRGQQVTLSCSPISGHRSVSWYQQTPGQGLQFLFEYFSETQRNKGNFPGRFSGRQFSNSRSEMNVSTLELGDSALYLCASSLAGQDGTGELFFGEGSRLTVL.

The V call is TRBV11-3, the J call TRBJ2-4; TRBD2 matches 9 bases. In germline, CDR1 is SGHNT, CDR2 YENEEA. This CDR3 has 16 amino acids. The V gene end was trimmed by 0 bases and the J gene end by 7 bases; junction bases not matched to a gene: 7. The CDR3 sequence: CASSLEGGGAHNIQYF. Written as DNA, the CDR3 is TGTGCCAGCAGCTTAGAGGGCGGGGGGGCTCACAACATTCAGTACTTC.

This clone came up a few times. This rearrangement joins TRBV30 to TRBJ2-7; D is undetermined. Trimming cost V 5 bases and J 1 base, with 6 bases left between them. CDR1 is GTSNPN, CDR2 SVGIG, per germline (reference sequence). This CDR3 has 11 residues. DNA of the CDR3: TGTGCCTGGCGTTCGTCCTACGAGCAGTACTTC. It yields the protein CAWRSSYEQYF.

The chain combines TRBV6-5 with TRBJ2-1; D is unresolved. Germline V lookup: CDR1 MNHEY, CDR2 SVGAGI. The CDR3 is 12 residues long. Trimming stripped 9 bases from V and 7 bases from J, with 13 bases between. Here the CDR3 DNA reads TGTGCCAGAGTTCTAGAGGAGAATGAGCAGTTCTTC. Translated, it gives CARVLEENEQFF.

The gene calls are TRBV19 and TRBJ2-2; 10 bases are a match to TRBD1. The germline V gene encodes CDR1 LNHDA and CDR2 SQIVND (reference sequence). J was trimmed by 5 bases and V by 3 bases; bases with no gene match: 12. The CDR3 loop spans 18 amino acids. The CDR3 DNA is TGTGCCAGTAGTATCTGGGGACAGGGGCGGAGAGTTACCGGGGAGCTGTTTTTT. Translated, it gives CASSIWGQGRRVTGELFF. The whole variable domain, filled in from reference TRBV19 and TRBJ2-2, reads DGGITQSPKYLFRKEGQNVTLSCEQNLNHDAMYWYRQDPGQGLRLIYYSQIVNDFQKGDIAEGYSVSREKKESFPLTVTSAQKNPTAFYLCASSIWGQGRRVTGELFFGEGSRLTVL.

The table lists this clone with a count of one. Other nucleotide sequences in the sample specify the same CDR3. This chain joins TRBV19 and TRBJ1-5; D possibly corresponds to TRBD1 (5 bases). Germline lookup yields CDR1 LNHDA and CDR2 SQIVND (reference sequence). CDR3 length: 14 residues. With 4 bases removed from V and 4 bases from J, the gap between germline ends came to 11 bases. CDR3 sequence (DNA): TGTGCCAGTAGTACGACGGGGGGGAATCAGCCCCAGCATTTT. This translates into CASSTTGGNQPQHF.

V gene TRBV5-1 combines with J gene TRBJ2-7; 12 bases are shared with TRBD1. With V trimmed by 2 bases and J by 6 bases, 9 bases remained unmatched. CDR3 length: 16 amino acids. In germline, CDR1 is SGHRS, CDR2 YFSETQ. The DNA for the CDR3 is TGCGCCAGCAGCTTAGACTGGGGACAGGGGGCTGGCGAGCAGTACTTC. This translates into CASSLDWGQGAGEQYF.

This chain links TRBV5-1 with TRBJ1-3, with D unresolved. The CDR3 length is 15 residues. V was pared by 0 bases and J by 0 bases, with 7 bases between. Germline V lookup: CDR1 SGHRS, CDR2 YFSETQ. The CDR3 here is CASSLAAISGNTIYF. CDR3 nucleotides: TGCGCCAGCAGCTTGGCCGCGATCTCTGGAAACACCATATATTTT.

This CDR3 is CASSTPTSTSGNEQFF. CDR3 bases: TGTGCCAGCAGCACCCCGACCTCGACTAGCGGAAATGAGCAGTTCTTC. This sequence joins TRBV5-6 and TRBJ2-1; 9 bases agree with TRBD2. J was trimmed by 7 bases and V by 4 bases; bases with no gene match: 12. Germline values: CDR1 SGHDT, CDR2 YYEEEE. The CDR3 is made up of 16 amino acids.

This chain's CDR3 is CASSFFGTSDTGELFF. The CDR3 DNA is TGTGCCAGCAGTTTTTTTGGGACATCCGACACCGGGGAGCTGTTTTTT. The chain employs TRBV27 and TRBJ2-2; possibly TRBD1 for D (6 bases). Germline CDR1 reads MNHEY; CDR2 reads SMNVEV (reference sequence). This CDR3 spans 16 amino acids. V lost 3 bases and J 3 bases, leaving 14 bases between the germline ends.

The chain is built from TRBV27 and TRBJ2-7, with 7 bases fitting TRBD1. This CDR3 spans 14 amino acids. Looked up from germline, CDR1 is MNHEY and CDR2 is SMNVEV (reference sequence). Trimming cost V 1 base and J 6 bases; bases outside gene matches: 6. The DNA for the CDR3 is TGTGCCAGCAGTTTATGGGACAGTCTTGGCGAGCAGTACTTC. Its translation is CASSLWDSLGEQYF.

This clone was found once. The gene calls are TRBV18 and TRBJ1-5, with D perhaps matching TRBD1 (6 bases). Per the germline V gene, CDR1 is KGHSH and CDR2 is LQKENI. The CDR3 spans 14 residues. V shed 3 bases and J shed 5 bases, with 11 bases lying between them. In DNA, the CDR3 is TGTGCCAGCTCACCCGGGGACAACCATCAGCCCCAGCATTTT. The encoded protein is CASSPGDNHQPQHF. Full variable domain (outside the CDR3, taken from reference TRBV18 and TRBJ1-5): NAGVMQNPRHLVRRRGQEARLRCSPMKGHSHVYWYRQLPEEGLKFMVYLQKENIIDESGMPKERFSAEFPKEGPSILRIQQVVRGDSAAYFCASSPGDNHQPQHFGDGTRLSIL.

CDR3 protein: CASQGQLNEKLFF. Written as DNA, the CDR3 is TGTGCCAGCCAGGGGCAACTTAATGAAAAACTGTTTTTT. The chain combines TRBV7-8 with TRBJ1-4, with a possible D match to TRBD1 (6 bases). V was pared by 8 bases and J by 4 bases, with 11 bases between. Germline-derived CDR1 and CDR2 are SGHVS and FQNEAQ. The CDR3 is 13 residues long.